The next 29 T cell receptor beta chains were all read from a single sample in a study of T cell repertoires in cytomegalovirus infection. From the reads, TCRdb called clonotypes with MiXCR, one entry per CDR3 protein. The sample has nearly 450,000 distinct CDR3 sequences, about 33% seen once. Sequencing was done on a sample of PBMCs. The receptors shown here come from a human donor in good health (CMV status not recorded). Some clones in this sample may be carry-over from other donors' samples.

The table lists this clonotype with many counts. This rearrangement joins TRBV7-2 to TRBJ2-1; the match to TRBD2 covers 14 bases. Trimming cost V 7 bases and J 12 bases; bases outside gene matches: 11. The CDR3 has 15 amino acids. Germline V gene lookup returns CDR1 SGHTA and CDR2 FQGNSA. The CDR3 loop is CASTMGGLAGDRQFF. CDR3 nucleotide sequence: TGTGCCAGCACCATGGGGGGACTAGCGGGGGATAGGCAGTTCTTC.

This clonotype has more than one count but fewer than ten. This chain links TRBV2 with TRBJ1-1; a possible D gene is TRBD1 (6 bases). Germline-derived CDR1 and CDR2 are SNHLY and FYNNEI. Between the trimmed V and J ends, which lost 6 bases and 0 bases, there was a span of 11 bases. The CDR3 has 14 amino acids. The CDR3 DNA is TGTGCCAGCAGCCGACAGGCGATGAACACTGAAGCTTTCTTT. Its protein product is CASSRQAMNTEAFF.

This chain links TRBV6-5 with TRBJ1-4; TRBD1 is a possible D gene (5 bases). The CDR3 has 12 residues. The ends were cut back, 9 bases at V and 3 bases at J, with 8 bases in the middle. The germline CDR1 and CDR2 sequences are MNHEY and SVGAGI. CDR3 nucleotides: TGTGCCAGTGGAGGGGCTAATGAAAAACTGTTTTTT. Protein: CASGGANEKLFF.

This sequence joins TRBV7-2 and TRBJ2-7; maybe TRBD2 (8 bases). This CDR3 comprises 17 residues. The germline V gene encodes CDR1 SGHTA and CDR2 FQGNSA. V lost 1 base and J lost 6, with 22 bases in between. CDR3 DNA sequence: TGTGCCAGCAGCTTAGGAGGGGGCGGGGGGAAGTCTGGCGAGCAGTACTTC. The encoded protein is CASSLGGGGGKSGEQYF.

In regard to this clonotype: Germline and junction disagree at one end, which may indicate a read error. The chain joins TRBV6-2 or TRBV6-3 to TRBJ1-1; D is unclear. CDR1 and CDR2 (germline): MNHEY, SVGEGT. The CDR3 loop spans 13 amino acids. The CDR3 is CASRPTILTESFF. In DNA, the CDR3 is TGTGCCAGCAGACCCACCATCTTGACTGAATCTTTCTTT.

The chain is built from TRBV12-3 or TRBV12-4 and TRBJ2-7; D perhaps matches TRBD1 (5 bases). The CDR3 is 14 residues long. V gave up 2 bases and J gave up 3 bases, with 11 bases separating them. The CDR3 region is CASSLNLGVYEQYF. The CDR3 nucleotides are TGTGCCAGCAGTTTAAACCTAGGGGTCTACGAGCAGTACTTC.

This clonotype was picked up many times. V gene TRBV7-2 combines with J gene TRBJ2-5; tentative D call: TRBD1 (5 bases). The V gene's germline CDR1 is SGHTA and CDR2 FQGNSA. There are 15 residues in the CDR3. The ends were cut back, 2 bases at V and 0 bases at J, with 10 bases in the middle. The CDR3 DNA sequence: TGTGCCAGCAGCTTAATGCGCAGGGACCAAGAGACCCAGTACTTC. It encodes CASSLMRRDQETQYF.

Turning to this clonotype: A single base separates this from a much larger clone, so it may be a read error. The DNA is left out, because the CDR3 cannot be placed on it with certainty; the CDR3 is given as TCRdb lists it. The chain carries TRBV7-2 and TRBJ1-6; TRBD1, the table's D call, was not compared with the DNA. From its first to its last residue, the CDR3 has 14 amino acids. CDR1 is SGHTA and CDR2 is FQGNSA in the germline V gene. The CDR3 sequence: CASSFGTGNSPRHF.

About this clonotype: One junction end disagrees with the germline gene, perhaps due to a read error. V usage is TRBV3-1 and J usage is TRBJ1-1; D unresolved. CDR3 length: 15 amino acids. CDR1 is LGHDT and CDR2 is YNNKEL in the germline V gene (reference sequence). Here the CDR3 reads CASSQSGKGATEDFF. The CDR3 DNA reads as TGTGCCAGCAGCCAAAGCGGGAAGGGTGCCACTGAAGATTTCTTT.

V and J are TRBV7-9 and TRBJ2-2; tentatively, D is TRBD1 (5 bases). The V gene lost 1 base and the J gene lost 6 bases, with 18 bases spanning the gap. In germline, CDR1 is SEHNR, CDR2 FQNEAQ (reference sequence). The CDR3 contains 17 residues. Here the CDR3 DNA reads TGTGCCAGCAGCTTAGGATCCCGAACAGGTTGGGCCGGGGAGCTGTTTTTT. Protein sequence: CASSLGSRTGWAGELFF.

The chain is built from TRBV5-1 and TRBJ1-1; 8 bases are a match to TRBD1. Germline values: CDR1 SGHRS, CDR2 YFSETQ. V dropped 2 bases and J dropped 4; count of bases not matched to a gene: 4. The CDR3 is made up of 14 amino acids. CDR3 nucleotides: TGCGCCAGCAGCTTTGACACAGGGGGCACTGAAGCTTTCTTT. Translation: CASSFDTGGTEAFF. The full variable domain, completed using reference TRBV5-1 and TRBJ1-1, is KAGVTQTPRYLIKTRGQQVTLSCSPISGHRSVSWYQQTPGQGLQFLFEYFSETQRNKGNFPGRFSGRQFSNSRSEMNVSTLELGDSALYLCASSFDTGGTEAFFGQGTRLTVV.

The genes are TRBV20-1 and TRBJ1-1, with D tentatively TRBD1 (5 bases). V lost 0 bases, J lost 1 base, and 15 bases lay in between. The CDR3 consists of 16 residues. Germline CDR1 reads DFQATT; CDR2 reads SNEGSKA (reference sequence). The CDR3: CSAREGPGTGNTEAFF. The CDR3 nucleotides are TGCAGTGCTAGAGAGGGGCCGGGGACGGGGAACACTGAAGCTTTCTTT.

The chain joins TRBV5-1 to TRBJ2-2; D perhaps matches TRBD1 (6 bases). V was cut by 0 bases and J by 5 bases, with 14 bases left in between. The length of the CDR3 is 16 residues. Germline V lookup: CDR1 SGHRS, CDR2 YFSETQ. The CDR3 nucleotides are TGCGCCAGCAGCTTGGTGGGCCTCAGGGGAACCGGGGAGCTGTTTTTT. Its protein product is CASSLVGLRGTGELFF.

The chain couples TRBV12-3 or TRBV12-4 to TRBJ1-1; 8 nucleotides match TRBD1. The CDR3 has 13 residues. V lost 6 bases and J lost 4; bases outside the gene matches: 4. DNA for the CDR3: TGTGCCAGCAGACTTACAGGGGGCACTGAAGCTTTCTTT. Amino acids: CASRLTGGTEAFF.

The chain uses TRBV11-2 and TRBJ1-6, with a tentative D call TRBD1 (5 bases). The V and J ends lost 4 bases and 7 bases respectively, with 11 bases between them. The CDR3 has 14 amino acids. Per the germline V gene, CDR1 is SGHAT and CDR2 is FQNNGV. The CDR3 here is CASSSGWGNSPLHF. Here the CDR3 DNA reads TGTGCCAGCAGCTCCGGATGGGGGAATTCACCCCTCCACTTT. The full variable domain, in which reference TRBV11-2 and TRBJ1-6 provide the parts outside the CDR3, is EAGVAQSPRYKIIEKRQSVAFWCNPISGHATLYWYQQILGQGPKLLIQFQNNGVVDDSQLPKDRFSAERLKGVDSTLKIQPAKLEDSAVYLCASSSGWGNSPLHFGNGTRLTVT.

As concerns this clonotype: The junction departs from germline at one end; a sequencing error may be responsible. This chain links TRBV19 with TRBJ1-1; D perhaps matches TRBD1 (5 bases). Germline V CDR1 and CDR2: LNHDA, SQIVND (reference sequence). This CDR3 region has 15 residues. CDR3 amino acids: CASIIVGAGNTEAFF. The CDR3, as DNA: TGTGCCAGTATTATAGTAGGGGCAGGGAACACTGAAGCTTTCTTT.

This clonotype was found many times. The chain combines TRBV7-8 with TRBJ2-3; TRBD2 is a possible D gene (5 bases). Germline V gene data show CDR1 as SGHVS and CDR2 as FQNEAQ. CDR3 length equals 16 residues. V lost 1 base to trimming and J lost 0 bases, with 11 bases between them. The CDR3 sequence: CASSLGLGISTDTQYF. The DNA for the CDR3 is TGTGCCAGCAGCTTAGGACTCGGGATTAGCACAGATACGCAGTATTTT. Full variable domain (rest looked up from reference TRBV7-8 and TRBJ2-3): GAGVSQSPRYKVAKRGQDVALRCDPISGHVSLFWYQQALGQGPEFLTYFQNEAQLDKSGLPSDRFFAERPEGSVSTLKIQRTQQEDSAVYLCASSLGLGISTDTQYFGPGTRLTVL.

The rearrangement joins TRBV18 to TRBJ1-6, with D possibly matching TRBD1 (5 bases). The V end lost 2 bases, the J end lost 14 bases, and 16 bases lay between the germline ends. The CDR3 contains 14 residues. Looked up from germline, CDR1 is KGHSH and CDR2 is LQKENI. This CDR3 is CASSPGRQGSSLHF. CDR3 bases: TGTGCCAGCTCACCAGGGCGGCAGGGATCATCCCTCCACTTT.

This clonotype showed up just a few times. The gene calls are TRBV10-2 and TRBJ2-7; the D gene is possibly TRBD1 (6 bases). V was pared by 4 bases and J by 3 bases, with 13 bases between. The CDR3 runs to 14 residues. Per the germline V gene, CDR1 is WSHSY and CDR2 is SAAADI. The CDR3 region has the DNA TGCGCCAGCAGTGTGTGGGGCAGGGGCTACGAGCAGTACTTC. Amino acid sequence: CASSVWGRGYEQYF.

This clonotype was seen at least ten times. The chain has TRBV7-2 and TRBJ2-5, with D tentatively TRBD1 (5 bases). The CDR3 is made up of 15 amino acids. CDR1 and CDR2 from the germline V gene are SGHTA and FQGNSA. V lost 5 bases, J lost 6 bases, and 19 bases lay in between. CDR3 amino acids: CASSIRSWGIQTQYF. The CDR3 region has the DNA TGTGCCAGCAGCATCAGATCCTGGGGCATTCAGACCCAGTACTTC.

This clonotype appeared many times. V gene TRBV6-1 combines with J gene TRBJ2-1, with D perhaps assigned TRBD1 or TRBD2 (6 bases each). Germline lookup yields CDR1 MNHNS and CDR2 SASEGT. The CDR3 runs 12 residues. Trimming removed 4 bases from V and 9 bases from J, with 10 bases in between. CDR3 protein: CASSVGGGEQFF. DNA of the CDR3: TGTGCCAGCAGTGTCGGAGGGGGTGAGCAGTTCTTC.

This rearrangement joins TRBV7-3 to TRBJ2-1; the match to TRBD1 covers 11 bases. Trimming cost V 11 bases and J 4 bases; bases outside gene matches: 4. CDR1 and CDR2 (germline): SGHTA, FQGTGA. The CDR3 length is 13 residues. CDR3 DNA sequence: TGTGCCGTACGGGACAGGGGGTACAATGAGCAGTTCTTC. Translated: CAVRDRGYNEQFF.

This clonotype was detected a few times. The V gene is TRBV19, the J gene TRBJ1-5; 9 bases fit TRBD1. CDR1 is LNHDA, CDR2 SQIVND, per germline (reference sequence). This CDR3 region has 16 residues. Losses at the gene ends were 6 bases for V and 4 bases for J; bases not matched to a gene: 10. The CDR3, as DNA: TGTGCCAGTAGCTGGACAGGGGTTCGTGGGAATCAGCCCCAGCATTTT. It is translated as CASSWTGVRGNQPQHF.

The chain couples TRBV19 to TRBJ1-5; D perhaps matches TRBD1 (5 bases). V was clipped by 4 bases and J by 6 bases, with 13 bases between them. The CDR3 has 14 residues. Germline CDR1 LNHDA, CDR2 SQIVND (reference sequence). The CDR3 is CASSNGQGGQPQHF. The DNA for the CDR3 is TGTGCCAGTAGTAATGGGCAGGGCGGTCAGCCCCAGCATTTT.

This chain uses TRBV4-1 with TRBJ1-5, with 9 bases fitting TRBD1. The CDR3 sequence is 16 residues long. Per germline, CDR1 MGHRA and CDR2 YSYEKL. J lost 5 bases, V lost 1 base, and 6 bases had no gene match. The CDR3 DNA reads TGCGCCAGCAGCCAAGGGGGGACAGGGATCGATCAGCCCCAGCATTTT. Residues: CASSQGGTGIDQPQHF.

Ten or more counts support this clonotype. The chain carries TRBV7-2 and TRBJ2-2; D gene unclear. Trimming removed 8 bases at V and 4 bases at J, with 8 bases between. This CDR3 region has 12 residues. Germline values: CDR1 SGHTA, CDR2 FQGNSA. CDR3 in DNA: TGTGCCAGCGGGATGAGCACCGGGGAGCTGTTTTTT. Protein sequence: CASGMSTGELFF.

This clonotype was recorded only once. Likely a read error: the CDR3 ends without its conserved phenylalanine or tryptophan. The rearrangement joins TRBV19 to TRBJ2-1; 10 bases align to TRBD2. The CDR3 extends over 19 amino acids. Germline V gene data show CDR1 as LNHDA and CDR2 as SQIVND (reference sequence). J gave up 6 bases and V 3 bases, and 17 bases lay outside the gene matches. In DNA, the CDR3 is TGTGCCAGTAGTATTGGGCAACAGCGGGGGGGCCTATCGGGCAATGAGCAGTTCTTA. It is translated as CASSIGQQRGGLSGNEQFL.

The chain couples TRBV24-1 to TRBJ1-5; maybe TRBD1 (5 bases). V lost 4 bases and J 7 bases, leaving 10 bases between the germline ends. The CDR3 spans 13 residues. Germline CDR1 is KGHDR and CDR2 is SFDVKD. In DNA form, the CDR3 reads TGTGCCACCAGTGAACAGGCTGGGCAGCCCCAGCATTTT. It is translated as CATSEQAGQPQHF.

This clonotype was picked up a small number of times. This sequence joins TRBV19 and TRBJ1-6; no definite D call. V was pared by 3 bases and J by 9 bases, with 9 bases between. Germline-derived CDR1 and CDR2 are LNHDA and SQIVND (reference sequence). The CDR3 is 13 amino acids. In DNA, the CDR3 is TGTGCCAGTAGTATTGACCTGGCTTCACCCCTCCACTTT. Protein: CASSIDLASPLHF. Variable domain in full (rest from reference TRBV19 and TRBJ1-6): DGGITQSPKYLFRKEGQNVTLSCEQNLNHDAMYWYRQDPGQGLRLIYYSQIVNDFQKGDIAEGYSVSREKKESFPLTVTSAQKNPTAFYLCASSIDLASPLHFGNGTRLTVT.